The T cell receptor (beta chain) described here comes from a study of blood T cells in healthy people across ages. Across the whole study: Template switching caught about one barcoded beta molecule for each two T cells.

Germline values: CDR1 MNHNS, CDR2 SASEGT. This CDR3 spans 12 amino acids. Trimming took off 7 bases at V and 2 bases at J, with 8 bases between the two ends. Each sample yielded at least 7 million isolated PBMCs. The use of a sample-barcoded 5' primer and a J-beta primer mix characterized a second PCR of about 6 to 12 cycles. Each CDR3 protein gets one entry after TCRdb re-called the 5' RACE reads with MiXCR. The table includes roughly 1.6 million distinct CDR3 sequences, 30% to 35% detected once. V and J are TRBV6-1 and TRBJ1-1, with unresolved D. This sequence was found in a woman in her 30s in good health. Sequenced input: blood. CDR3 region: CASMDANTEAFF. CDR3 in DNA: TGTGCCAGCATGGACGCAAACACTGAAGCTTTCTTT.